At least ten counts were recorded for the clone carrying this T cell receptor beta chain. The antigen remains undetermined. The data originate from a study of post-analysis software for immune sequencing data. Study-wide findings and caveats: Included in a set of about 5 TRBV segments more frequent in patients than controls were TRBV5-6, TRBV5-1 and TRBV20-1.

CDR1 SNHLY and CDR2 FYNNEI come from the germline V gene. The CDR3 extends over 13 amino acids. Unmatched junction bases numbered 3, after V lost 7 bases and J lost 1 base. cDNA libraries of TCR beta carried unique molecular identifiers. TCRdb analysed the PCR reads with MiXCR anew, one entry per CDR3 protein. The sample lists about 760,000 distinct CDR3 sequences, roughly 27% occurring once. This receptor was taken from a girl aged 10-17 years with multiple sclerosis. Material for sequencing was blood. V usage is TRBV2 and J usage is TRBJ2-5, with 7 bases identical to TRBD1. CDR3 in amino acids: CASTRDSQETQYF. DNA for the CDR3: TGTGCCAGCACTAGGGACAGCCAAGAGACCCAGTACTTC.